A selection of T cell receptor beta chains follows, all from one sample in a study. Assay: immunoSEQ multiplex PCR; the TCRdb copy retains only in-frame clones and omits some. Among about 50,000 clones, about 92% were seen once, and the ten largest hold around 10%. What was sequenced was PBMCs. These receptors were collected from a man aged 40-49 years with rheumatoid arthritis. Both conserved end residues are part of each CDR3. A D gene is named only where the DNA matches it firmly. Expanded clones are given a class, and other clones once, few, many or no size at all.

d_call: .
clone_size: .
j_call: TRBJ1-6
v_call: TRBV7-3
cdr3_nt: TGTGCCAGCAGCTTAACGGGAGGCAGCTCACCCCTCCACTTT
cdr3_aa: CASSLTGGSSPLHF

d_call: .
clone_size: .
j_call: TRBJ2-7
v_call: TRBV11-2
cdr3_nt: TGTGCCAGCAGCTTAGGGGGACCGAGCTCCTACGAGCAGTACTTC
cdr3_aa: CASSLGGPSSYEQYF

d_call: .
clone_size: once
j_call: TRBJ2-7
v_call: TRBV7-9
cdr3_nt: TGTGCCAGCAGCTCCCGAGGGGGCGAGCAGTACTTC
cdr3_aa: CASSSRGGEQYF

d_call: .
clone_size: .
j_call: TRBJ2-7
v_call: TRBV4-3
cdr3_nt: TGCGCCAGCAGCCACGTCCAAGGTGGGGGACCCTACGAGCAGTACTTC
cdr3_aa: CASSHVQGGGPYEQYF

d_call: TRBD1
clone_size: .
j_call: TRBJ2-7
v_call: TRBV6-5
cdr3_nt: TGTGCCAGCAGGGCGGGACAGGGGGCTGGCGAGCAGTACTTC
cdr3_aa: CASRAGQGAGEQYF

d_call: TRBD2
clone_size: once
j_call: TRBJ2-2
v_call: TRBV3-1/TRBV3-2
cdr3_nt: TGTGCCAGCAGGCTTGGCGGGGGGGACGGGGAGCTGTTTTTT
cdr3_aa: CASRLGGGDGELFF

d_call: .
clone_size: .
j_call: TRBJ2-7
v_call: TRBV6-2/TRBV6-3
cdr3_nt: TGTGCCAGCAGTTACTCGAGGACGCTAACCTACGAGCAGTACTTC
cdr3_aa: CASSYSRTLTYEQYF

d_call: TRBD2
clone_size: .
j_call: TRBJ2-5
v_call: TRBV5-8
cdr3_nt: TGTGCCAGCAGCACTGGGACTAGCGGGAGGGAAGAGACCCAGTACTTC
cdr3_aa: CASSTGTSGREETQYF

d_call: .
clone_size: .
j_call: TRBJ2-7
v_call: TRBV28
cdr3_nt: TGTGCCAGCAGTTTATGGGCCAACAACTACGAGCAGTACTTC
cdr3_aa: CASSLWANNYEQYF

d_call: .
clone_size: .
j_call: TRBJ2-7
v_call: TRBV12-3/TRBV12-4
cdr3_nt: TGTGCCAGCAGTCCCCGACCTTTTTACGAGCAGTACTTC
cdr3_aa: CASSPRPFYEQYF

d_call: .
clone_size: .
j_call: TRBJ1-1
v_call: TRBV7-9
cdr3_nt: TGTGCCAGCAGATCGGAGGCGGGGGGGAACACTGAAGCTTTCTTT
cdr3_aa: CASRSEAGGNTEAFF

d_call: .
clone_size: few
j_call: TRBJ1-6
v_call: TRBV4-1
cdr3_nt: TGCGCCAGCAGCCAAGATAGTGCTAATAATTCACCCCTCCACTTT
cdr3_aa: CASSQDSANNSPLHF

d_call: TRBD1
clone_size: .
j_call: TRBJ1-6
v_call: TRBV5-4
cdr3_nt: TGTGCCAGCAGCCTGGACAGGGACAATACACCCCTCCACTTT
cdr3_aa: CASSLDRDNTPLHF

d_call: .
clone_size: .
j_call: TRBJ1-2
v_call: TRBV5-4
cdr3_nt: TGTGCCAGCAGCTTGGGGGGCCCTAACTATGGCTACACCTTC
cdr3_aa: CASSLGGPNYGYTF

d_call: TRBD2
clone_size: .
j_call: TRBJ2-7
v_call: TRBV28
cdr3_nt: TGTGCCAGCAGTTTAAGTGGGAGGGCCTCCTACGAGCAGTACTTC
cdr3_aa: CASSLSGRASYEQYF

d_call: TRBD2
clone_size: .
j_call: TRBJ2-1
v_call: TRBV6-1
cdr3_nt: TGTGCCAGCAGTGAAGCGGGGGGACTAGCGGGAGGTGAGCAGTTCTTC
cdr3_aa: CASSEAGGLAGGEQFF

d_call: TRBD1
clone_size: .
j_call: TRBJ2-1
v_call: TRBV2
cdr3_nt: TGTGCCAGCAGTAACGACAGGGGGCGTCACAATGAGCAGTTCTTC
cdr3_aa: CASSNDRGRHNEQFF

d_call: .
clone_size: .
j_call: TRBJ2-7
v_call: TRBV20-1
cdr3_nt: TGCAGTGCTAGTACCCTAACTAGCCCTAAAATAAGCTCCTACGAGCAGTACTTC
cdr3_aa: CSASTLTSPKISSYEQYF

d_call: TRBD1
clone_size: .
j_call: TRBJ2-3
v_call: TRBV10-1
cdr3_nt: TGCGCCAGCAGCAGGGACAGGGCGGCCGATACGCAGTATTTT
cdr3_aa: CASSRDRAADTQYF

d_call: .
clone_size: .
j_call: TRBJ2-7
v_call: TRBV5-6
cdr3_nt: TGTGCCAGCAGCCCCACAGGGTTCTACGAGCAGTACTTC
cdr3_aa: CASSPTGFYEQYF

d_call: .
clone_size: .
j_call: TRBJ1-1
v_call: TRBV30
cdr3_nt: TGTGCCTGGAATACAGGGCCTGGGGACACTGAAGCTTTCTTT
cdr3_aa: CAWNTGPGDTEAFF

d_call: TRBD2
clone_size: .
j_call: TRBJ2-1
v_call: TRBV9
cdr3_nt: TGTGCCAGCAGCGTAGAATCACTAGCGGGAATTGAACGGCAGTTCTTC
cdr3_aa: CASSVESLAGIERQFF

d_call: .
clone_size: .
j_call: TRBJ1-2
v_call: TRBV2
cdr3_nt: TGTGCCAGCAGGGACGACAGTCCGTCCTATGGCTACACCTTC
cdr3_aa: CASRDDSPSYGYTF

d_call: TRBD2
clone_size: .
j_call: TRBJ2-1
v_call: TRBV19
cdr3_nt: TGTGCCAGTAGCTTAGCGGGATTATACAATGAGCAGTTCTTC
cdr3_aa: CASSLAGLYNEQFF

d_call: .
clone_size: .
j_call: TRBJ1-2
v_call: TRBV7-8
cdr3_nt: TGTGCCAGCAGCTTAGACGACCTCTATGGCTACACCTTC
cdr3_aa: CASSLDDLYGYTF

d_call: .
clone_size: .
j_call: TRBJ2-2
v_call: TRBV11-1
cdr3_nt: TGTGCCAGCAGCTCCACTACAGGGTTGTCCGGGGAGCTGTTTTTT
cdr3_aa: CASSSTTGLSGELFF

d_call: .
clone_size: .
j_call: TRBJ1-6
v_call: TRBV7-9
cdr3_nt: TGTGCCAGCAGCTTAGAGGGCAACGGGAATTCACCCCTCCACTTT
cdr3_aa: CASSLEGNGNSPLHF

d_call: .
clone_size: .
j_call: TRBJ2-5
v_call: TRBV7-9
cdr3_nt: TGTGCCAGCAGCTCGTACCAAGAGACCCAGTACTTC
cdr3_aa: CASSSYQETQYF

d_call: .
clone_size: .
j_call: TRBJ2-1
v_call: TRBV9
cdr3_nt: TGTGCCAGCAGGCCCCGGGACGGCCGATGGGATGAGCAGTTCTTC
cdr3_aa: CASRPRDGRWDEQFF

d_call: .
clone_size: .
j_call: TRBJ2-1
v_call: TRBV19
cdr3_nt: TGTGCCAGTAGTATAGATCAGGGGGGGGCCAATGAGCAGTTCTTC
cdr3_aa: CASSIDQGGANEQFF

d_call: .
clone_size: .
j_call: TRBJ1-1
v_call: TRBV3-1/TRBV3-2
cdr3_nt: TGTGCCAGCAGCCAAGTAGTCGGGGGAAACACTGAAGCTTTCTTT
cdr3_aa: CASSQVVGGNTEAFF

d_call: TRBD1
clone_size: .
j_call: TRBJ1-5
v_call: TRBV6-6
cdr3_nt: TGTGCCAGCAGTTACAGGGACAGGAGCAATCAGCCCCAGCATTTT
cdr3_aa: CASSYRDRSNQPQHF

d_call: TRBD1
clone_size: .
j_call: TRBJ2-7
v_call: TRBV6-5
cdr3_nt: TGTGCCAGCAGTTTAGACAGGGGTTCCTACGAGCAGTACTTC
cdr3_aa: CASSLDRGSYEQYF

d_call: TRBD1
clone_size: .
j_call: TRBJ2-7
v_call: TRBV10-3
cdr3_nt: TGTGCCATCAGTGAGTCGGACAGGGGGCTCGGGCAGTACTTC
cdr3_aa: CAISESDRGLGQYF

d_call: TRBD2
clone_size: .
j_call: TRBJ2-1
v_call: TRBV12-5
cdr3_nt: TGTGCTAGTGGTTTGGTTGCGAGCGGGGGGTCCTCCTACAATGAGCAGTTCTTC
cdr3_aa: CASGLVASGGSSYNEQFF

d_call: .
clone_size: .
j_call: TRBJ1-2
v_call: TRBV6-5
cdr3_nt: TGTGCCAGCAGTCTCCGGGCCGGAGGAGGCTACACCTTC
cdr3_aa: CASSLRAGGGYTF

d_call: .
clone_size: .
j_call: TRBJ2-2
v_call: TRBV4-2
cdr3_nt: TGTGCCAGCAGCCCCCAGGTAGCAGTACAAACCGGGGAGCTGTTTTTT
cdr3_aa: CASSPQVAVQTGELFF

d_call: TRBD1
clone_size: .
j_call: TRBJ1-6
v_call: TRBV9
cdr3_nt: TGTGCCAGCAAAGGGACAGGGGCAGGTAATTCACCCCTCCACTTT
cdr3_aa: CASKGTGAGNSPLHF

d_call: TRBD1
clone_size: .
j_call: TRBJ2-4
v_call: TRBV19
cdr3_nt: TGTGCCAGTAGTAGAGTTTTCGATGGGACAGTGCCGACTGTAGCCAAAAACATTCAGTACTTC
cdr3_aa: CASSRVFDGTVPTVAKNIQYF

d_call: .
clone_size: .
j_call: TRBJ2-7
v_call: TRBV2
cdr3_nt: TGTGCCAGCAGCGAAGGACATAACTACGAGCAGTACTTC
cdr3_aa: CASSEGHNYEQYF

d_call: .
clone_size: few
j_call: TRBJ1-2
v_call: TRBV2
cdr3_nt: TGTGCCAGCAGTGGGAAGATCTATGGCTACACCTTC
cdr3_aa: CASSGKIYGYTF

d_call: .
clone_size: .
j_call: TRBJ1-6
v_call: TRBV3-1/TRBV3-2
cdr3_nt: TGTGCCAGCAGGCCAACAGGACCCTCCTATAATTCACCCCTCCACTTT
cdr3_aa: CASRPTGPSYNSPLHF